The clone carrying this T cell receptor (beta chain) was counted between two and nine times. Antigen specificity is unknown. The CDR3 runs to 14 residues. CDR1 and CDR2 (germline): MRHNA, SNTAGT. V dropped 3 bases and J dropped 1; count of bases not matched to a gene: 0. The donors were members of the validation cohort, which comprised 120 subjects and was separate from the first cohort of 600 to 800 subjects. TCRdb's table, derived via immunoSEQ multiplex PCR, lists solely in-frame clones and lacks some. The sample includes about 160,000 clones, about nine tenths of them seen just once. This sample stems from a study of cytomegalovirus exposure and HLA in healthy donors. Study findings and constraints: Most TCR sequences were uncommon, yet certain public TCRs appeared in many donors. The study flagged some 170 TCR beta chains as cytomegalovirus-associated. A few CMV-associated chains proved CMV antigen-specific in vitro.

This chain connects TRBV6-4 to TRBJ2-3, with 8 positions matching TRBD2. The sequence was obtained from a woman younger than 30 in good health and CMV-seropositive. Input material: PBMCs. This CDR3 reads CASSEREGTDTQYF. The DNA of the CDR3 is TGTGCCAGCAGTGAGCGGGAGGGCACAGATACGCAGTATTTT.